There are a few counts of the clone carrying this TCR beta chain. The antigen is undetermined. This entry belongs to a study of early T cells in non-severe SARS-CoV-2 infection. In the study overall: RNA in bulk from unsorted whole blood was sequenced, and chains were unpaired. Study observations and caveats: VDJdb matching favored anti-spike CD8 responses, missing private and CD4 specificities.

Individual cDNA molecules carried attached unique molecular identifiers. TCRdb ran MiXCR on the 5' RACE reads and lists one entry per CDR3 protein. The sample carries nearly 90,000 distinct CDR3 sequences, 13% to 15% recorded once. The CDR3 is 15 residues long. V lost 0 bases and J 1 base, leaving 9 bases between the germline ends. Germline loops: CDR1 LNHNV, CDR2 YYDKDF (reference sequence). This TCR was sampled from an adult who was a healthcare worker with PCR-confirmed SARS-CoV-2 infection or an uninfected control (not recorded which). This chain links TRBV15 with TRBJ1-1; D is undetermined. The sample taken for sequencing was whole blood. Here the CDR3 reads CATSRDSNGNTEAFF. CDR3 coding DNA: TGTGCCACCAGCAGAGATTCGAACGGGAACACTGAAGCTTTCTTT.